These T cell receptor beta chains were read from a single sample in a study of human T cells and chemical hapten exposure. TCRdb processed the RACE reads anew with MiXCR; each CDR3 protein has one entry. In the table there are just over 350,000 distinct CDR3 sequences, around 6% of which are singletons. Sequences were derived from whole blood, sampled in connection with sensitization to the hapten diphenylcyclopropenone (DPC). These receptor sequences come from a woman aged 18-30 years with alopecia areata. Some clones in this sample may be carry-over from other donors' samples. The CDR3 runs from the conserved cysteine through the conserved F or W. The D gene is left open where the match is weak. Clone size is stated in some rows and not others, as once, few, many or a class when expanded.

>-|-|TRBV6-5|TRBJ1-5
TGTGCCAGCAGACTTGATCTGCTACCCCATCAGCCCCAGCATTTT
CASRLDLLPHQPQHF
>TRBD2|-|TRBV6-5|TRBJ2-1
TGTGCCAGCAGTAAAACACTAGCGGGGGGCAATGAGCAGTTCTTC
CASSKTLAGGNEQFF
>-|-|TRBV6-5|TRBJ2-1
TGTGCCAGCCGCATTCGAAGGGGCCAGAGGGGAGAGCAGTTCTTC
CASRIRRGQRGEQFF
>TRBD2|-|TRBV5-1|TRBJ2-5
TGCGCCAGCAGCTTGGCGGGGACTAGCGGTGAGACCCAGTACTTC
CASSLAGTSGETQYF
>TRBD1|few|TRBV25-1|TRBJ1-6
TGTGCCAGCAGTGAGGGACAGGGGGTTTCACCCCTCCACTTT
CASSEGQGVSPLHF
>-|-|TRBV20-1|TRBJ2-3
TGCAGTGCTCAGCGGGGCACAGATACGCAGTATTTT
CSAQRGTDTQYF
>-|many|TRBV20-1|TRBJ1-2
TGCAGTGCTAGAGACACACAGGGAGTGTATGGCTACACCTTC
CSARDTQGVYGYTF
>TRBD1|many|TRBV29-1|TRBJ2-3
TGCAGCGTTGAACCGGGACAGGGAAAAGATACGCAGTATTTT
CSVEPGQGKDTQYF
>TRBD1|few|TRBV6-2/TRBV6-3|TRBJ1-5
TGTGCCAGCAGCATGACAGGGGGAGGAGGCCAGCCCCAGCATTTT
CASSMTGGGGQPQHF
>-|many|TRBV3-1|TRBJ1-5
TGTGCCAGCAGCCAAGACCCTTGGACCCCTCAATCCCAGCATTTT
CASSQDPWTPQSQHF
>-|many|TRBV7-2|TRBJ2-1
TGTGCCAGCAGCTTAGCCCCTAACAATGAGCAGTTCTTC
CASSLAPNNEQFF
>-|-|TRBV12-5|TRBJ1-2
TGTGCTAGTGGTTTGGGTACCTCTAACTATGGCTACACCTTC
CASGLGTSNYGYTF
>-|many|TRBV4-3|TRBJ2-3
TGCGCCAGCAGCCCATCCCCCCCAGGGGAGGGGACAGATACGCAGTATTTT
CASSPSPPGEGTDTQYF
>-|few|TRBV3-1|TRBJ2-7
TGTGCCAGCAGCCAAGCGGACAGATACCTCTCCTACGAGCAGTACTTC
CASSQADRYLSYEQYF
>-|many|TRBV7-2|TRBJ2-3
TGTGCCAGCAGCCTCCGTTGGGGGGGCGAAACAGATACGCAGTATTTT
CASSLRWGGETDTQYF
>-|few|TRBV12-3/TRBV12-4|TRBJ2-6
TGTGCCAGCGGGGGAGGCATTAGCTCTGGGGCCAACGTCCTGACTTTC
CASGGGISSGANVLTF
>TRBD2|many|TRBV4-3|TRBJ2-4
TGCGCCAGCAGCCAAGATACGGCTAGCGGGGTGGACATTCAGTACTTC
CASSQDTASGVDIQYF
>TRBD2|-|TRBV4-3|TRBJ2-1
TGCGCCAGCAGCCAAGATACCGGACTAGCTAGGTTCTTC
CASSQDTGLARFF
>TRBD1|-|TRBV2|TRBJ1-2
TGTGCCAGCATGGGGCAGGGGGCGAGCTATGGCTACACCTTC
CASMGQGASYGYTF
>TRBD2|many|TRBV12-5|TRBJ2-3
TGTGCTAGTGGTGAGCCGGCGGGGGGTACAGCAGATACGCAGTATTTT
CASGEPAGGTADTQYF
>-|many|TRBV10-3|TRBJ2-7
TGTGCCATCAGTGATAAGGGCCCGACGGTCTACGAGCAGTACTTC
CAISDKGPTVYEQYF
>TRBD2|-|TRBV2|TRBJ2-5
TGTGCCAGCAAGCGGGGGAGCTCGATTAGCTCAGAGACCCAGTACTTC
CASKRGSSISSETQYF
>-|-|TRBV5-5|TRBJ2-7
TGTGCCAGCAGCAGTATCGGCCTGCCCTCCTACGAGCAGTACTTC
CASSSIGLPSYEQYF
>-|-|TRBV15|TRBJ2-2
TGTGCCACCAGCAGAGTAAGGACAGCCACCGGGGAGCTGTTTTTT
CATSRVRTATGELFF
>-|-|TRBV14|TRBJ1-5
TGTGCCAGCAGCCAAGATCGGCAGTGGGGAAATCAGCCCCAGCATTTT
CASSQDRQWGNQPQHF
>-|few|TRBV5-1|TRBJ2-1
TGCGCCAGCAGCTTGGCCGGAGGTACAATCAATGAGCAGTTCTTC
CASSLAGGTINEQFF
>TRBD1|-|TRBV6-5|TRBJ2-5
TGTGCCAGCAGCCGGGACAGGGTCGGGACCCAGTACTTC
CASSRDRVGTQYF
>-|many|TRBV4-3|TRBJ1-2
TGCGCCAGCAGCCAAGATTTCTTAGACAGAACCTATGGCTACACCTTC
CASSQDFLDRTYGYTF
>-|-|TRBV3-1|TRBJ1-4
TGTGCCAGCAGCCAGCCGGGGGATGAAAAACTGTTTTTT
CASSQPGDEKLFF
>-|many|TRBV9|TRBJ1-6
TGTGCCAGCAGCGACCGTGTAAATGAAGGATCACCCCTCCACTTT
CASSDRVNEGSPLHF
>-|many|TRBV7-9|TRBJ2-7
TGTGCCAGCAGCTCACGGAGCGAAACAAGCTCCTACGAGCAGTACTTC
CASSSRSETSSYEQYF
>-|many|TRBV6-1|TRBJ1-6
TGTGCCAGCCGGGAGGCCCCTAATTCACCCCTCCACTTT
CASREAPNSPLHF
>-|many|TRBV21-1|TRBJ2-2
TGTGCCAGCAGCACGGCAGGGGGGAAGCTGTTTTTT
CASSTAGGKLFF
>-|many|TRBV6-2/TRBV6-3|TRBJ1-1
TGTGCCAGCAGACACTGGACCCAGGGGACTGAAGCTTTCTTT
CASRHWTQGTEAFF
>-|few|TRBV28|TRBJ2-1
TGTGCCAGCAGAGGGACACACTCCTACAATGAGCAGTTCTTC
CASRGTHSYNEQFF
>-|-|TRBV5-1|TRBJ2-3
TGCGCCAGCAGCCCCGGGACCTACACAGATACGCAGTATTTT
CASSPGTYTDTQYF
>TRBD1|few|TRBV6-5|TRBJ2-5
TGTGCCAGCAGTCAAACAGGGGGCGCGGGGATGGAGACCCAGTACTTC
CASSQTGGAGMETQYF
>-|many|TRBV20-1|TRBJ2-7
TGCAGTGTCGCACAGGTTTCCTACGAGCAGTACTTC
CSVAQVSYEQYF
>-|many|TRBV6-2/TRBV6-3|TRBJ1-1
TGTGCCAGCAGTTACGTGCTGAACACTGAAGCTTTCTTT
CASSYVLNTEAFF
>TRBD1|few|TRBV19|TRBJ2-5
TGTGCCAGTAGATTACAGGGGGCCCCCCAAGAGACCCAGTACTTC
CASRLQGAPQETQYF
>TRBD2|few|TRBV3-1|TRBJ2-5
TGTGCCAGCAGCCCTACCAGCGGGGGGGCCTTCGAGACCCAGTACTTC
CASSPTSGGAFETQYF
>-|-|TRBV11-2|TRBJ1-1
TGTGCCAGCAGCTTATCCCCTTACGGGGTCCCTGAAGCTTTCTTT
CASSLSPYGVPEAFF
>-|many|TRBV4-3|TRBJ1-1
TGCGCCAGCAGCCAAGACCAGGGTAAAATGTCTGAAGCTTTCTTT
CASSQDQGKMSEAFF
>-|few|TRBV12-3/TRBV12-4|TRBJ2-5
TGTGCCAGCACTGCACAGATCCAAGAGACCCAGTACTTC
CASTAQIQETQYF
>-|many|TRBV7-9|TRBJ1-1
TGTGCCTTCCCCCAGGGCCCCATGAACACTGAAGCTTTCTTT
CAFPQGPMNTEAFF
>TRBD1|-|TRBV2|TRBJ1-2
TGTGCCAGCAGGGGCAGGGGGTGGACGAACTATGGCTACACCTTC
CASRGRGWTNYGYTF